The rows below give T cell receptor beta chains drawn from one sample of a study of identical twins. TCRdb reprocessed the 5' RACE reads via MiXCR and lists one record per CDR3 protein. Here the sample spans 250,000 to 350,000 distinct CDR3 sequences, 8% to 9% being singletons. The same data also contributed to another study, on yellow fever vaccine responses in identical twins.

The sample was memory (CD45RO+) T cells sorted from blood. These TCRs come from a woman between 18 and 29 years old in good health. The conserved cysteine and the conserved F or W are not part of the CDR3 here. A D gene is named only where the DNA matches it firmly. For some rows the clone size is stated as once, few or many, or as a class when expanded; others skip it.

.,.,TRBJ2-7,TRBV6-1,ASSDRDPSAEQY
.,.,TRBJ2-5,TRBV2,ASRDVGETQY
TRBD2,many,TRBJ2-7,TRBV28,ASRSSGSSYEQY
.,.,TRBJ1-2,TRBV5-1,ASKGEPTYGYT
.,many,TRBJ2-4,TRBV4-1,ASSQGDWDIQY
TRBD2,many,TRBJ2-1,TRBV5-6,ASSLGEGNEQF
.,.,TRBJ2-1,TRBV9,ASSVGMGSEYEQF
.,few,TRBJ2-5,TRBV20-1,SASRALGPIETQY
.,many,TRBJ1-1,TRBV9,ASSVAMLEGTEAF
TRBD1,many,TRBJ2-2,TRBV28,ASGEGQGPGNTGELF
.,.,TRBJ2-3,TRBV5-1,ASSSAGRGVPDTQY
.,few,TRBJ2-1,TRBV6-2/TRBV6-3,ASSYSVGAGLNEQF
.,many,TRBJ1-3,TRBV3-1,ASTPGTGGNTIY
TRBD1,.,TRBJ1-1,TRBV12-3/TRBV12-4,ASSPPGQGWTEAF
.,many,TRBJ2-2,TRBV29-1,SVRAQTNTGELF
TRBD1,many,TRBJ1-1,TRBV2,ASSETGDTEAF
.,.,TRBJ1-2,TRBV4-2,ASSRPDILNYGYT
TRBD1,.,TRBJ2-5,TRBV11-2,ASREWGTGLETQY
.,few,TRBJ2-1,TRBV27,ASTLTTPSYNEQF
TRBD1,few,TRBJ1-4,TRBV6-5,ASSNPPGQGYEKLF
.,.,TRBJ1-2,TRBV28,ASSSQGDLFDGYT
.,.,TRBJ1-3,TRBV5-5,ASSRTFDLGSGNTIY
TRBD1,few,TRBJ1-6,TRBV27,ASSPGTSGTVNSPLH
TRBD2,.,TRBJ2-5,TRBV2,ASSLAGEYFETQY
TRBD2,.,TRBJ2-1,TRBV4-2,ASSHIGGTGTSGTSYNEQF
.,many,TRBJ2-1,TRBV20-1,SASTNPGLETMIGEQF
TRBD2,many,TRBJ2-1,TRBV24-1,ATSDTNGLAGGRPYNEQF